The clone carrying this T cell receptor beta chain showed up just a few times. CDR1 is SGHTA, CDR2 FQGNSA, per germline. CDR3 length: 14 amino acids. V lost 1 base and J lost 2, with 9 bases in between. The protocol was immunoSEQ multiplex PCR, while the TCRdb copy is restricted to in-frame clones and leaves out a portion. The data show 13,000 to 15,000 clones, with 82% seen just once and 29% held by the top ten. These data belong to a study of somatic mutations in cytotoxic T cells in rheumatoid arthritis. Sequenced input: CD8+ T cells sorted from blood. The rearrangement links TRBV7-2 to TRBJ2-7; D perhaps matches TRBD2 (7 bases). The clonotype was recovered from an adult with rheumatoid arthritis. The CDR3 protein is CASSLGGGPYEQYF. The CDR3 DNA reads TGTGCCAGCAGCTTAGGCGGGGGCCCCTACGAGCAGTACTTC.